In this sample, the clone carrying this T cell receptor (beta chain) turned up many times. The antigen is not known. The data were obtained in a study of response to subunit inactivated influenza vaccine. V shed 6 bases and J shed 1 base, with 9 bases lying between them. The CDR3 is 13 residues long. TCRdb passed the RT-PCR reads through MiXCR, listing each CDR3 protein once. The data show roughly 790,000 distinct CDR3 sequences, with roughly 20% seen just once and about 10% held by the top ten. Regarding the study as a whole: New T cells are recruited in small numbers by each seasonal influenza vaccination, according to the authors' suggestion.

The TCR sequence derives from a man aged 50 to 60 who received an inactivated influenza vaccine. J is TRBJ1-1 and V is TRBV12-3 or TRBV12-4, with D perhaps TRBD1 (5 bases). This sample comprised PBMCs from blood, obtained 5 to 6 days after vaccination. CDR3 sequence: CASSRGGNTEAFF. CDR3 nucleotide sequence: TGTGCCAGCAGCCGTGGGGGGAACACTGAAGCTTTCTTT.